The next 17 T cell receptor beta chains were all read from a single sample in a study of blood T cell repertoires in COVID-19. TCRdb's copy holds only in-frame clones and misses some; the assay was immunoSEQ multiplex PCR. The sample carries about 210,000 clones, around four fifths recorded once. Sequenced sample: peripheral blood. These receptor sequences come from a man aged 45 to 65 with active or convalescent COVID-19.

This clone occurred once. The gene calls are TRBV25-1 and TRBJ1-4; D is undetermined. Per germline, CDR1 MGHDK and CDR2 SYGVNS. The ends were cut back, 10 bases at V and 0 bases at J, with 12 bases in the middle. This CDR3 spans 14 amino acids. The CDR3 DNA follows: TGTGCCACCCACGGGGATGCAACTAATGAAAAACTGTTTTTT. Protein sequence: CATHGDATNEKLFF. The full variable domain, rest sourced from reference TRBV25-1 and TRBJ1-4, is EADIYQTPRYLVIGTGKKITLECSQTMGHDKMYWYQQDPGMELHLIHYSYGVNSTEKGDLSSESTVSRIRTEHFPLTLESARPSHTSQYLCATHGDATNEKLFFGSGTQLSVL.

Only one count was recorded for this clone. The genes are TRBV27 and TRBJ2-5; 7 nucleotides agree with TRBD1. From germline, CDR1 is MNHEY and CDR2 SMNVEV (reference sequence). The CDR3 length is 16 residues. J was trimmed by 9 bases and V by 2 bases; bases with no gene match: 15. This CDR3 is CASSLKAQGTFEAQYF. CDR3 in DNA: TGTGCCAGCAGTTTAAAGGCACAGGGGACGTTCGAGGCCCAGTACTTC.

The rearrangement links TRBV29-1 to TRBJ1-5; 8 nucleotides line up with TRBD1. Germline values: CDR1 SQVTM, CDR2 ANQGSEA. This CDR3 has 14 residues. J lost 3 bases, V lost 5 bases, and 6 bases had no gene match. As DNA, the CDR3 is TGCAGCGTTAGGGGACAGGCGCCCAATCAGCCCCAGCATTTT. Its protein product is CSVRGQAPNQPQHF.

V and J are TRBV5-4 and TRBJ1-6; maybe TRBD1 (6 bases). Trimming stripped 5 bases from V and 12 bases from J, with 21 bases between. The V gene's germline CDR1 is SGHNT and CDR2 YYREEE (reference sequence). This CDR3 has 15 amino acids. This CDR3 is CASRSGQTDLKPLHF. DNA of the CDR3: TGTGCCAGCAGATCAGGACAGACGGATTTAAAACCCCTCCACTTT.

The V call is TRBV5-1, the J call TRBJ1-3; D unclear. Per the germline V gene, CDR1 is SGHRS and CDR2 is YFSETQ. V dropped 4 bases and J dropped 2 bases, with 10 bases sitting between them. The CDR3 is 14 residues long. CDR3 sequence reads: CASSLQSAGNTIYF. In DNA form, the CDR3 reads TGCGCCAGCAGCCTTCAGTCTGCTGGAAACACCATATATTTT.

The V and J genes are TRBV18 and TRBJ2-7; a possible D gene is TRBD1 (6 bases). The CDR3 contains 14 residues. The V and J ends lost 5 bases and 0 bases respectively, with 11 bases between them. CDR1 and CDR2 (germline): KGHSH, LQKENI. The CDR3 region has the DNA TGTGCCAGCTCATCCGACAGGACCTCCTACGAGCAGTACTTC. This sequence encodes CASSSDRTSYEQYF. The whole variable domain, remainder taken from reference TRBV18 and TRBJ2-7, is NAGVMQNPRHLVRRRGQEARLRCSPMKGHSHVYWYRQLPEEGLKFMVYLQKENIIDESGMPKERFSAEFPKEGPSILRIQQVVRGDSAAYFCASSSDRTSYEQYFGPGTRLTVT.

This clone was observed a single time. The CDR3 loop is CASSRREGEQFF. The CDR3 DNA sequence: TGCGCCAGCAGTAGACGGGAGGGTGAGCAGTTCTTC. The rearrangement links TRBV10-1 to TRBJ2-1; TRBD2 agrees at 8 bases. This CDR3 is 12 amino acids long. V lost 5 bases to trimming and J lost 9 bases; unmatched junction nucleotides: 3. Germline loops: CDR1 WNHNN, CDR2 SYGVQD (reference sequence).

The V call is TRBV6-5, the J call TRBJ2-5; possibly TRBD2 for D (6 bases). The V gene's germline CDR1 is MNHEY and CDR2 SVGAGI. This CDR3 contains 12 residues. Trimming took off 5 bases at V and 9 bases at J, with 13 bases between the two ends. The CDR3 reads CASSLGGQAQYF. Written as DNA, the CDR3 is TGTGCCAGCAGTCTAGGAGGGCAGGCCCAGTACTTC.

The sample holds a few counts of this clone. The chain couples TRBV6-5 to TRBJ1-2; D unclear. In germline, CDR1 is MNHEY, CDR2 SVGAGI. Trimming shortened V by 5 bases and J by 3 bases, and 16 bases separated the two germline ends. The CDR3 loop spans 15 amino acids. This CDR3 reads CASSQSNRGDYGYTF. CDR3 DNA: TGTGCCAGCAGTCAGTCTAATCGAGGCGACTATGGCTACACCTTC.

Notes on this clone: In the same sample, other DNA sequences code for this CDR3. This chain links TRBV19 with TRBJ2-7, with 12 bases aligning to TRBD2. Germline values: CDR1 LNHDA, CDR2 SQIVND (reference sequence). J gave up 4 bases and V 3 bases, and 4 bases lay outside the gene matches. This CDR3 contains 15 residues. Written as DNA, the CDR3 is TGTGCCAGTAGTATTGGACTAGCGGGGACTTACGAGCAGTACTTC. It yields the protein CASSIGLAGTYEQYF.

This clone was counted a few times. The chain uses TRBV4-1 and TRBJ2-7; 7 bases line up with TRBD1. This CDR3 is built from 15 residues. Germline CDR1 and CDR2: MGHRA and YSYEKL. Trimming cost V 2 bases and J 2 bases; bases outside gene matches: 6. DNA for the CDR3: TGCGCCAGCAGCCAAAGAACAGGGGCGCCCTACGAGCAGTACTTC. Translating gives CASSQRTGAPYEQYF.

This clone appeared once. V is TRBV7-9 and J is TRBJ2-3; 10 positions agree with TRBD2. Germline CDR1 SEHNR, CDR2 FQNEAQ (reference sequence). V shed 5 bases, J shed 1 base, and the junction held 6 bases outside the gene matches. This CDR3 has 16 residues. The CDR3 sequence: CASSPRTSGGTDTQYF. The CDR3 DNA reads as TGTGCCAGCAGCCCTCGGACTAGCGGAGGCACAGATACGCAGTATTTT.

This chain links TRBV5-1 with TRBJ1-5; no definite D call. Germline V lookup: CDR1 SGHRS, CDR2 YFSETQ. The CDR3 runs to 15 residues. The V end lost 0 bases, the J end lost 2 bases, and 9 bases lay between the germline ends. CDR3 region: CASSLAGVGNQPQHF. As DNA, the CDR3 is TGCGCCAGCAGCTTGGCCGGGGTTGGCAATCAGCCCCAGCATTTT. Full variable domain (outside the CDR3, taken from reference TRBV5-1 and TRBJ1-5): KAGVTQTPRYLIKTRGQQVTLSCSPISGHRSVSWYQQTPGQGLQFLFEYFSETQRNKGNFPGRFSGRQFSNSRSEMNVSTLELGDSALYLCASSLAGVGNQPQHFGDGTRLSIL.

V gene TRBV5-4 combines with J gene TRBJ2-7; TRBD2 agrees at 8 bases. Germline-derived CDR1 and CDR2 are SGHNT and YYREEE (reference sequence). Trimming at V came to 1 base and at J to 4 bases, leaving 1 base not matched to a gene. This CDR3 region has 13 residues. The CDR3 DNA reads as TGTGCCAGCAGCTTGCCTAGCGGGTACGAGCAGTACTTC. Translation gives CASSLPSGYEQYF.

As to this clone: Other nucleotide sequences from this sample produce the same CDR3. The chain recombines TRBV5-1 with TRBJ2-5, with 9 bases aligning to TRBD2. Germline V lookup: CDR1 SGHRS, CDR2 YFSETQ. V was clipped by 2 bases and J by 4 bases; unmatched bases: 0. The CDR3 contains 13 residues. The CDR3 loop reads CASSLAGGETQYF. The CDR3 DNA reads TGCGCCAGCAGCTTAGCGGGAGGAGAGACCCAGTACTTC.

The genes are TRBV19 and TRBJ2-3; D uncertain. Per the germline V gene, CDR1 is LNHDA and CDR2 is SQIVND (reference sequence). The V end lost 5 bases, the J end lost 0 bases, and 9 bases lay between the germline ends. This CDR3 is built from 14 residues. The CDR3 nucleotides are TGTGCCAGTAGTCTGCAGGTTAGCACAGATACGCAGTATTTT. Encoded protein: CASSLQVSTDTQYF.

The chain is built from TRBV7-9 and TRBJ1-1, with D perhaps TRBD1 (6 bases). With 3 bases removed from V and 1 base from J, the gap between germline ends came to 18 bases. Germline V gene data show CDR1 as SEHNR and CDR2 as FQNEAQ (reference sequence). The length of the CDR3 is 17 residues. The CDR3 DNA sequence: TGTGCCAGCAGCTTGGGAACCGGGACAAGAAGGAACACTGAAGCTTTCTTT. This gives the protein CASSLGTGTRRNTEAFF.